Sequencing of this TCR beta chain was carried out in a study of T-cell reconstitution after alpha-beta-depleted transplantation in children listed by TCRdb under 2016. For context, the study as a whole: Using TCR repertoire profiling, the study followed T-cell immune reconstitution in a quantitative way in children after TCRalphabeta/CD19-depleted allogeneic hematopoietic cell transplantation.

About this clonotype itself: Its antigen is unknown. No much larger clonotype is one base removed from it; base qualities were not supplied.

The CDR3 contains 13 residues, cysteine and phenylalanine counted. Here the CDR3 DNA is all that survives: 39 bases in frame from base 1. CDR1 and CDR2 are read off the germline V gene (reference sequence) as DFQATT and SNEGSKA. Trimming accounts for 8 bases at V and 6 bases at J, while the number of junction bases matched to no gene is 12. The library came from PCR. The sequencer was an Illumina HiSeq 2500. TCR libraries were prepared with molecular barcoding, using unique molecular identifiers to normalize TCRbeta repertoire quantification. TCRdb trimmed public reads at Q25 via fastp, called clones via MiXCR and kept in-frame beta chains. CDR3 protein sequences are deduplicated, and each keeps its most common genes and DNA. The sample table contains 380,000 or so distinct CDR3 sequences; only one count was recorded for approximately 12% of them. The ten biggest clones cover about 4% of the sample.

This TCR was sampled from a human donor who donated a stem cell graft to a child with Fanconi anemia. The source was PBMCs, collected from the stem cell graft. The V gene is TRBV20-1 and the J gene is TRBJ1-1; 7 nucleotides in the junction match TRBD1. The CDR3 region reads CSLTGWAGSEAFF. In nucleotides, the sequence is TGCAGTTTGACAGGGTGGGCTGGGTCTGAAGCTTTCTTT.